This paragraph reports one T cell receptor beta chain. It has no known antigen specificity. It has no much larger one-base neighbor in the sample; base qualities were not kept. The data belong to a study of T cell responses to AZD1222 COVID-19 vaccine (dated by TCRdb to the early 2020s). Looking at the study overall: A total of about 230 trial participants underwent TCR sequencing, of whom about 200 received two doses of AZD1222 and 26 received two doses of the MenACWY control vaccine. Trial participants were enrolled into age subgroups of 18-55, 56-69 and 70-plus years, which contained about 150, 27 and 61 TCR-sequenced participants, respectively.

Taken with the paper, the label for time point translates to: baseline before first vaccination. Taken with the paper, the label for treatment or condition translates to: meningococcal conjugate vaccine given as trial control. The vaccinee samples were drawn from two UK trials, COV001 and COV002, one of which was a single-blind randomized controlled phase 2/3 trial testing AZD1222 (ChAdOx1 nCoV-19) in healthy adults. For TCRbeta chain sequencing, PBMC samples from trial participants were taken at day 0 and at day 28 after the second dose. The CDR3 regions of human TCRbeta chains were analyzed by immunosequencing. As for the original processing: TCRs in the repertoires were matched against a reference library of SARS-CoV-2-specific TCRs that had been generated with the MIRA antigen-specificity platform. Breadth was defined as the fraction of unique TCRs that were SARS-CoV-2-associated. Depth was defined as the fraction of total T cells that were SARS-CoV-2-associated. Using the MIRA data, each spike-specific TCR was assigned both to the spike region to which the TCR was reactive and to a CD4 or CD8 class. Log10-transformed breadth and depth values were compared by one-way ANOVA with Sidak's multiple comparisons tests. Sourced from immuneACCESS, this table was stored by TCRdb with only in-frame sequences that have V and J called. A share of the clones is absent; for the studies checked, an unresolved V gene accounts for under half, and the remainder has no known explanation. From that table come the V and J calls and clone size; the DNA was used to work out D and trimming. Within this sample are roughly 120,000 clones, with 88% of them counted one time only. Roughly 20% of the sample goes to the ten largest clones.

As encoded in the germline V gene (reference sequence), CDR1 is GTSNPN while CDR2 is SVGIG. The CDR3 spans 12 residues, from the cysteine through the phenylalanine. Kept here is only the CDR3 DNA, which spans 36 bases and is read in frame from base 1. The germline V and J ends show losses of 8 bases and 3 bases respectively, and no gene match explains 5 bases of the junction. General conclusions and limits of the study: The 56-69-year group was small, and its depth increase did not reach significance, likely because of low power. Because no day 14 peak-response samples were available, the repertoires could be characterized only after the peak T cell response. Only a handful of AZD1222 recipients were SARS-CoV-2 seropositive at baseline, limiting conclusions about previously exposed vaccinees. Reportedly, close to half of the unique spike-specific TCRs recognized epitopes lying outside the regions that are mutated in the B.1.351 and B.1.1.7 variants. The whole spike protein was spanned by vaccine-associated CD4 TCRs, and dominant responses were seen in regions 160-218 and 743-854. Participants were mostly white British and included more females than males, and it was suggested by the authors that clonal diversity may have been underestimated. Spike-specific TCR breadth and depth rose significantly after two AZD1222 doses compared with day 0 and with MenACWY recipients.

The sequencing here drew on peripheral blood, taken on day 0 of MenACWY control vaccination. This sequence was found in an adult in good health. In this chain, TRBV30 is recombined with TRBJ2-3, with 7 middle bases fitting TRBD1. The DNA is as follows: TGTGCCCGGAACAGGGGTACAGATACGCAGTATTTT. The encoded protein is CARNRGTDTQYF.